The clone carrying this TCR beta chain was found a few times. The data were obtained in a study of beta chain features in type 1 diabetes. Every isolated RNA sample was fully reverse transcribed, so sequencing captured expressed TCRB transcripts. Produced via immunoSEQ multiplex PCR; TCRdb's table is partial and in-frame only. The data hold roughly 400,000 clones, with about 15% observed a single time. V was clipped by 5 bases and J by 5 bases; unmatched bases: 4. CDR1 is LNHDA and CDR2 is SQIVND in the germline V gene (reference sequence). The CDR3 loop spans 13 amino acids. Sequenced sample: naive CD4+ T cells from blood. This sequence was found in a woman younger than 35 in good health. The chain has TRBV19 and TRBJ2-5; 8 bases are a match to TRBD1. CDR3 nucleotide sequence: TGTGCCAGTAGTCGGGACAGGCAGGAGACCCAGTACTTC. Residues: CASSRDRQETQYF.